This T cell receptor beta chain was captured in a study of OX40 agonist ivuxolimab in advanced cancers. In the study overall: Partial responses were achieved by three patients, one with hepatocellular carcinoma and two with cutaneous melanoma.

Germline values: CDR1 SGHTA, CDR2 FQGTGA. The CDR3 has 16 amino acids. V lost 2 bases and J lost 2, with 15 bases in between. Study observations and caveats: Still undetermined is the antigen specificity of the expanded peripheral T cells. Certain nonresponding patients likewise had low normalized T-cell clonal expansion. The mean number of expanded clones was higher in CD8+ T cells than in CD4+.

This clone has just a few counts. The antigen remains unidentified. Clones were sequenced by immunoSEQ multiplex PCR, and TCRdb holds only the in-frame ones, with some missing. This sample carries about 12,000 clones, approximately 90% of them seen once, and the ten largest clones take more than 40%. V gene TRBV7-3 combines with J gene TRBJ2-5, with D perhaps TRBD2 (6 bases). The source material was CD4+ or CD8+ T cells sorted from blood, sampled in a trial of the OX40 agonist ivuxolimab. The source is an adult with an advanced solid tumor such as melanoma, head and neck, liver or kidney cancer. CDR3 region: CASSLGVGGEQETQYF. CDR3 bases: TGTGCCAGCAGCTTAGGGGTGGGCGGGGAACAAGAGACCCAGTACTTC.